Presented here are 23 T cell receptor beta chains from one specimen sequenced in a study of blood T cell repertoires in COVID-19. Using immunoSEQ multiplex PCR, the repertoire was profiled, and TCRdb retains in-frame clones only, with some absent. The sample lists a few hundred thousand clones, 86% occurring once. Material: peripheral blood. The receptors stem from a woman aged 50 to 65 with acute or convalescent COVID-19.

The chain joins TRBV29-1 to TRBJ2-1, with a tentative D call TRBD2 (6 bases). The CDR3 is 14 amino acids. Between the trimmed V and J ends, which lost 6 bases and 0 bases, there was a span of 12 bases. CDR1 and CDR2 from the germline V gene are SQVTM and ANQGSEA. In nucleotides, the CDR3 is TGCAGCGTATCTAGGGACTCCTCCTACAATGAGCAGTTCTTC. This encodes CSVSRDSSYNEQFF.

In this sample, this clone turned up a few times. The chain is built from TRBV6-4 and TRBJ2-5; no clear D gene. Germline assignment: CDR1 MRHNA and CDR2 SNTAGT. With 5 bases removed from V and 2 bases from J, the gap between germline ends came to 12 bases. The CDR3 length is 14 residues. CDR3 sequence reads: CASSPTPNQETQYF. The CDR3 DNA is TGTGCCAGCAGTCCCACACCGAATCAAGAGACCCAGTACTTC.

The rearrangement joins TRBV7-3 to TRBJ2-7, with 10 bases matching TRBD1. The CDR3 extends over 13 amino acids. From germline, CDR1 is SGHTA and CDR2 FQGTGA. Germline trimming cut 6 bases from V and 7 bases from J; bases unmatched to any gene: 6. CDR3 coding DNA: TGTGCCAGCAGAAATGACAGGGGGCTGGAGCAGTACTTC. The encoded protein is CASRNDRGLEQYF.

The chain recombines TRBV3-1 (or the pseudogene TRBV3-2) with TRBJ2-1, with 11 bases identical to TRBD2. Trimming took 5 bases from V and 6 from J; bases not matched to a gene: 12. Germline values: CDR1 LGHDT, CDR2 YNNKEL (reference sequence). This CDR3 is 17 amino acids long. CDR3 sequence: CASSSHIAGGVFNEQFF. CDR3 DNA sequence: TGTGCCAGCAGCTCGCACATAGCGGGAGGGGTGTTCAATGAGCAGTTCTTC.

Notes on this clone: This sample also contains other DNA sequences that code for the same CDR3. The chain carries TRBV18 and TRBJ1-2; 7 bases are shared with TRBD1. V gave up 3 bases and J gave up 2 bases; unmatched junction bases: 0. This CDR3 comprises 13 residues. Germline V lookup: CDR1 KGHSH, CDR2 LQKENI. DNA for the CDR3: TGTGCCAGCTCACCGGGACAGAACTATGGCTACACCTTC. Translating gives CASSPGQNYGYTF.

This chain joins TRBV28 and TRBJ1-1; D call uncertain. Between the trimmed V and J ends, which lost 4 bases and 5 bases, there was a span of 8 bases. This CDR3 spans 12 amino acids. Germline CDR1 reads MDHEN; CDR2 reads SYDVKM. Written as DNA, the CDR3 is TGTGCCAGCAGTTCCCCCATTACTGAAGCTTTCTTT. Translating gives CASSSPITEAFF.

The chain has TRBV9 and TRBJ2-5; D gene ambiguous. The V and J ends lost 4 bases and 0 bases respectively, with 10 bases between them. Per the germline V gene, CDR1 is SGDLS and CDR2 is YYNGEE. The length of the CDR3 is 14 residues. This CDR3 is CASSPTEYQETQYF. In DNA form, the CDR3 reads TGTGCCAGCAGCCCCACTGAATACCAAGAGACCCAGTACTTC.

The DNA for the CDR3 is TGTGCCACCAGCAGAGCGTTAACTAGCGGTGCCTACGAGCAGTACTTC. Translation gives CATSRALTSGAYEQYF. This chain links TRBV15 with TRBJ2-7, with 8 bases lining up with TRBD2. The V gene end was trimmed by 1 base and the J gene end by 2 bases; junction bases not matched to a gene: 7. There are 16 residues in the CDR3. CDR1 is LNHNV, CDR2 YYDKDF, per germline (reference sequence).

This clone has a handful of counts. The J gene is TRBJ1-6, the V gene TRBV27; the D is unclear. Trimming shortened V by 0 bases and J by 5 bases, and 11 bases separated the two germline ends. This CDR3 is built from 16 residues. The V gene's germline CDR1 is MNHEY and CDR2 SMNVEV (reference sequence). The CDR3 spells CASSLSRVPDNSPLHF. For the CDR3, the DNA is TGTGCCAGCAGTTTATCACGAGTTCCGGATAATTCACCCCTCCACTTT.

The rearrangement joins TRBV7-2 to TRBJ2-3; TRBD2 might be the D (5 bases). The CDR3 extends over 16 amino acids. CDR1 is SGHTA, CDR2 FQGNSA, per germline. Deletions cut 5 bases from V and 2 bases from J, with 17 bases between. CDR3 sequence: CASSLTIDLFTDTQYF. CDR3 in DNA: TGTGCCAGCAGCCTGACTATTGATTTATTCACAGATACGCAGTATTTT.

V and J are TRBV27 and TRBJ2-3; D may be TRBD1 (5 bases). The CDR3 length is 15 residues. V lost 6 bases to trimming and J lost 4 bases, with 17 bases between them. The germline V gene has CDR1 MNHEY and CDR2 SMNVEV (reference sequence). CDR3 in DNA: TGTGCCAGCAGGCGGACAATTCCCGAGGCAGATACGCAGTATTTT. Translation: CASRRTIPEADTQYF.

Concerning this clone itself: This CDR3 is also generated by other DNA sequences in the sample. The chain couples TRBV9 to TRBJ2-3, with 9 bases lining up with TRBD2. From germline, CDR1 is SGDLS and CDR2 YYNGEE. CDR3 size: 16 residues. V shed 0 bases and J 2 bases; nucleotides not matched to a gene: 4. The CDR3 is CASSVGLAGFTDTQYF. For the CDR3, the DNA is TGTGCCAGCAGCGTAGGGCTAGCGGGGTTCACAGATACGCAGTATTTT.

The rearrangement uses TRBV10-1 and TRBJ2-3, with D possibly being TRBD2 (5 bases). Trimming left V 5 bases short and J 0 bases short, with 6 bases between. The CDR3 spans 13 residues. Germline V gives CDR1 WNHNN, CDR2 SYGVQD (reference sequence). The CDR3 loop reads CASSSGSTDTQYF. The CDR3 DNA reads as TGCGCCAGCAGTAGCGGTAGCACAGATACGCAGTATTTT.

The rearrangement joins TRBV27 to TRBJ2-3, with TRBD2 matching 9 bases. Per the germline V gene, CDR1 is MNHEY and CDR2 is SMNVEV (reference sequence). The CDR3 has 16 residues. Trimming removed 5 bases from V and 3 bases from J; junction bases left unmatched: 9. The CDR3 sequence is CASSPTVSGSTDTQYF. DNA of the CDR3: TGTGCCAGCAGTCCTACTGTTAGCGGGAGTACAGATACGCAGTATTTT.

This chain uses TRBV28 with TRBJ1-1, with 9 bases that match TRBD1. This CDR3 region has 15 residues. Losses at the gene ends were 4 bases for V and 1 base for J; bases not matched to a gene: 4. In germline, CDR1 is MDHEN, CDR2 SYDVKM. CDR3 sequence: CASSSSGQGNTEAFF. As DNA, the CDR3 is TGTGCCAGCAGTTCCTCGGGACAGGGGAACACTGAAGCTTTCTTT.

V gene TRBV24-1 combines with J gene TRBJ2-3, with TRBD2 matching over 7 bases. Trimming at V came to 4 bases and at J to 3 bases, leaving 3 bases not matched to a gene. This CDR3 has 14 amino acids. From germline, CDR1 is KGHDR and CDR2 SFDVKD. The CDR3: CATSEAGVTDTQYF. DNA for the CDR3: TGTGCCACCAGTGAGGCGGGAGTGACAGATACGCAGTATTTT.

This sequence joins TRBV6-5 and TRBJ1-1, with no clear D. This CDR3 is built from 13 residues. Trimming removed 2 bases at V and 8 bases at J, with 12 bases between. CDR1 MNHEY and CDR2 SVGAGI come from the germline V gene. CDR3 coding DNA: TGTGCCAGCAGTTACACGGCCGCACAGGAAGCTTTCTTT. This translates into CASSYTAAQEAFF.

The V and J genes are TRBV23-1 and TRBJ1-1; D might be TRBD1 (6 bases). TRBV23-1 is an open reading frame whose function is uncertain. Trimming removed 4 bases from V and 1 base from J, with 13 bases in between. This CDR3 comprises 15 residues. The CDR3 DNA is TGCGCCAGCAGTCGGGCCTCCAGGGGGAACACTGAAGCTTTCTTT. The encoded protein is CASSRASRGNTEAFF.

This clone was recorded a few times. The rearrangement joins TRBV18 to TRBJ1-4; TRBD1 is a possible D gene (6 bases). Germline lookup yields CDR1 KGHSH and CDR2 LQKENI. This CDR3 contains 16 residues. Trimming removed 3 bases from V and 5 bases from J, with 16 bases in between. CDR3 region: CASSPQLWTVNEKLFF. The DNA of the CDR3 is TGTGCCAGCTCACCGCAACTCTGGACAGTAAATGAAAAACTGTTTTTT.

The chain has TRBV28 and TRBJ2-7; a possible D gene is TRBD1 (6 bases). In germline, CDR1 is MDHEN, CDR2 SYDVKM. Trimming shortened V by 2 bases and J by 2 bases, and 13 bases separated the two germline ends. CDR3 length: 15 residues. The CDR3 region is CASSLLGALAYEQYF. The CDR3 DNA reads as TGTGCCAGCAGTTTACTGGGGGCCTTAGCCTACGAGCAGTACTTC.

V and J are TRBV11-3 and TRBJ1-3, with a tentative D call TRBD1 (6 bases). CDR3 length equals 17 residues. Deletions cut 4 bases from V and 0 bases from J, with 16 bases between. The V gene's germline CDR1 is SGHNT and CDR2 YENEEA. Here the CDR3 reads CASSSEGHSDSGNTIYF. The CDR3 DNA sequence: TGTGCCAGCAGCTCAGAGGGACACTCAGACTCTGGAAACACCATATATTTT.

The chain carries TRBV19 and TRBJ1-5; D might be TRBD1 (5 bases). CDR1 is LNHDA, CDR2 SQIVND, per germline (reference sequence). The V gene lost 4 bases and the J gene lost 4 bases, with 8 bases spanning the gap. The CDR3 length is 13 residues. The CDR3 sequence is CASSNNRNQPQHF. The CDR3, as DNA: TGTGCCAGTAGTAACAACAGGAATCAGCCCCAGCATTTT.

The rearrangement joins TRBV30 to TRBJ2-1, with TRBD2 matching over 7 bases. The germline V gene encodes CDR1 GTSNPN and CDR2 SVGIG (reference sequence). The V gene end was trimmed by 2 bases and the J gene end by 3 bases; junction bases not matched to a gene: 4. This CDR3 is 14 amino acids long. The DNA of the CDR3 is TGTGCCTGGAGTCGGACTAGTGTCTACAATGAGCAGTTCTTC. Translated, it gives CAWSRTSVYNEQFF.